This entry lists 11 T cell receptor beta chains sequenced from one sample in a study of blood T cell repertoires in COVID-19. The method was immunoSEQ multiplex PCR; TCRdb's version includes in-frame clones alone and lacks a portion of them. The data contain approximately 70,000 clones, roughly 90% of them seen just once; the ten biggest clones take up around 7.3%. Sequenced sample: peripheral blood. Every receptor here comes from a man aged 40-55 years with COVID-19, enrolled during active disease.

In its sample, this clone was seen once. One junction end does not reproduce the germline sequence, and a read error may be involved. The rearrangement uses TRBV5-1 and TRBJ1-4; tentatively, D is TRBD1 (6 bases). The CDR3 is 16 residues long. Looked up from germline, CDR1 is SGHRS and CDR2 is YFSETQ. As DNA, the CDR3 is TGCGCCAGCAGATTGGACAGCCTACCAGCTAATGAAAAACTGTTTTTT. Encoded protein: CASRLDSLPANEKLFF.

This sequence joins TRBV5-1 and TRBJ2-1, with TRBD2 as a possible D gene (5 bases). The CDR3 is 18 residues long. Germline-derived CDR1 and CDR2 are SGHRS and YFSETQ. V dropped 1 base and J dropped 0 bases, with 17 bases sitting between them. The CDR3 reads CASSLSKAAASSYNEQFF. The CDR3, as DNA: TGCGCCAGCAGCTTGTCAAAAGCGGCAGCCAGCTCCTACAATGAGCAGTTCTTC.

CDR3 nucleotides: TGCGCCAGCAGCCCGATCGGGGGGGGTTCCCGCGAGCAGTACTTC. Translating gives CASSPIGGGSREQYF. The V and J genes are TRBV4-1 and TRBJ2-7; 8 bases are a match to TRBD2. J gave up 6 bases and V 4 bases, and 11 bases lay outside the gene matches. CDR1 and CDR2 from the germline V gene are MGHRA and YSYEKL. This CDR3 has 15 amino acids.

The sample holds one count of this clone. As DNA, the CDR3 is TGTGCCAGCAGTGGTGTTAGCACTGAAGCTTTCTTT. Protein product: CASSGVSTEAFF. The gene calls are TRBV2 and TRBJ1-1; D is unclear. Germline V gives CDR1 SNHLY, CDR2 FYNNEI. The V end was cut by 4 bases, the J end by 4 bases, with 7 bases between. The CDR3 is made up of 12 amino acids.

J is TRBJ1-1 and V is TRBV7-8; D is uncertain. The CDR3 has 13 residues. Looked up from germline, CDR1 is SGHVS and CDR2 is FQNEAQ. Trimming took off 1 base at V and 3 bases at J, with 6 bases between the two ends. CDR3 coding DNA: TGTGCCAGCAGCTTAGAATCGTACACTGAAGCTTTCTTT. Protein: CASSLESYTEAFF.

The rearrangement uses TRBV6-5 and TRBJ1-1, with TRBD1 matching 7 bases. The germline CDR1 and CDR2 sequences are MNHEY and SVGAGI. This CDR3 has 12 amino acids. J was trimmed by 6 bases and V by 10 bases; bases with no gene match: 8. For the CDR3, the DNA is TGTGCCACCACGACCGGGACAGCTGAAGCTTTCTTT. The encoded protein is CATTTGTAEAFF.

The gene calls are TRBV6-5 and TRBJ1-2; 9 bases line up with TRBD1. Losses at the gene ends were 6 bases for V and 7 bases for J; bases not matched to a gene: 6. Per the germline V gene, CDR1 is MNHEY and CDR2 is SVGAGI. This CDR3 has 13 residues. CDR3 protein: CASRSTGGGGYTF. In DNA, the CDR3 is TGTGCCAGCAGGTCGACAGGGGGAGGTGGCTACACCTTC.

V usage is TRBV29-1 and J usage is TRBJ2-3, with TRBD1 matching 8 bases. The CDR3 extends over 14 amino acids. Germline V gives CDR1 SQVTM, CDR2 ANQGSEA. V dropped 1 base and J dropped 0; count of bases not matched to a gene: 0. The CDR3 DNA reads TGCAGCGTTGAAGGGACAGGGAGCACAGATACGCAGTATTTT. Translating it yields CSVEGTGSTDTQYF.

V is TRBV30 and J is TRBJ2-3; possibly TRBD2 for D (5 bases). V was shortened by 3 bases and J by 1 base, with 8 bases between the two germline ends. The CDR3 totals 13 residues. Germline-derived CDR1 and CDR2 are GTSNPN and SVGIG (reference sequence). As DNA, the CDR3 is TGTGCCTGGAGAATACTAGGCACAGATACGCAGTATTTT. Translating gives CAWRILGTDTQYF.

The chain uses TRBV18 and TRBJ2-3, with D possibly TRBD1 on 5 matching bases. Germline V gene data show CDR1 as KGHSH and CDR2 as LQKENI. This CDR3 is 15 amino acids long. Between the trimmed V and J ends, which lost 1 base and 0 bases, there was a span of 8 bases. The DNA of the CDR3 is TGTGCCAGCTCACCACAGGGGTTGAGCACAGATACGCAGTATTTT. It codes for CASSPQGLSTDTQYF.

The genes are TRBV10-1 and TRBJ2-3; the D gene is possibly TRBD1 (5 bases). The germline V gene has CDR1 WNHNN and CDR2 SYGVQD (reference sequence). CDR3 length: 13 amino acids. V lost 5 bases to trimming and J lost 5 bases, with 11 bases between them. The CDR3 protein is CASSSQQVDTQYF. CDR3 nucleotides: TGCGCCAGCAGTTCCCAACAGGTAGATACGCAGTATTTT.